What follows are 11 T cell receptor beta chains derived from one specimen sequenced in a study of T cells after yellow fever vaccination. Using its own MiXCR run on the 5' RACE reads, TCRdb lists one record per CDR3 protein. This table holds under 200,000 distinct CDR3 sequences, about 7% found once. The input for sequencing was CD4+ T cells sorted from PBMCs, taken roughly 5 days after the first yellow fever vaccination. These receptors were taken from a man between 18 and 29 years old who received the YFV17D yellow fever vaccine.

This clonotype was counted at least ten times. The CDR3 sequence: CASSLERRGAKNIQYF. CDR3 nucleotide sequence: TGTGCCAGCAGCTTAGAGCGAAGAGGGGCCAAAAACATTCAGTACTTC. The chain uses TRBV7-8 and TRBJ2-4; the D gene is possibly TRBD2 (5 bases). V was trimmed by 1 base and J by 1 base, leaving 11 bases between them. The CDR3 totals 16 residues. From germline, CDR1 is SGHVS and CDR2 FQNEAQ.

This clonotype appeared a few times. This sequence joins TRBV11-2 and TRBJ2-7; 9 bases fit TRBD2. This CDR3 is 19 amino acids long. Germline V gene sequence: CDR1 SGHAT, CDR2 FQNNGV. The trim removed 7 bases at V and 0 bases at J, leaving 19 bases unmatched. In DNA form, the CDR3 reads TGTGCCAGCAACACTGTCCGGAGACTAGCGGTCCCGAGCTCCTACGAGCAGTACGTC. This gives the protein CASNTVRRLAVPSSYEQYV.

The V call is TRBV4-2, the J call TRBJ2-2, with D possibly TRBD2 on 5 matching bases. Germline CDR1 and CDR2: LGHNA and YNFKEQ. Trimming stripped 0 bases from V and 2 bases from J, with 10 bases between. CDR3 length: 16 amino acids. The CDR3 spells CASSQERPGNTGELFF. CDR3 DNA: TGTGCCAGCAGCCAAGAACGGCCGGGAAACACCGGGGAGCTGTTTTTT.

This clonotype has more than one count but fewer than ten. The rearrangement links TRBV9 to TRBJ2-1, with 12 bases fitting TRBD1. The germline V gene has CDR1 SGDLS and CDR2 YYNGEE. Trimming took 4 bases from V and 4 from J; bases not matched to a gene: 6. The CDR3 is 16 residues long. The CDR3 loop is CASSPLGQGAYNEQFF. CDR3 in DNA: TGTGCCAGCAGCCCCCTGGGACAGGGGGCTTACAATGAGCAGTTCTTC.

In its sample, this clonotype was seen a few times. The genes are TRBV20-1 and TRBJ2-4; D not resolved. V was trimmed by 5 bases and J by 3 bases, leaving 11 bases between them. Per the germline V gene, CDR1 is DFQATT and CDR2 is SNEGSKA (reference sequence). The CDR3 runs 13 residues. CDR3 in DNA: TGCAGTGCTCCCGGACCTGTCAAAAACATTCAGTACTTC. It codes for CSAPGPVKNIQYF.

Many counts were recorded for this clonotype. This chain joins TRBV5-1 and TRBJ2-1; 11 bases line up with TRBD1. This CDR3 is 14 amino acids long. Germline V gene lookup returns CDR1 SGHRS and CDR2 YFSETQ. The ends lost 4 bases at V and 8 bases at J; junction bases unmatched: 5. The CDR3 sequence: CASSPGTGGDEQFF. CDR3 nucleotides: TGCGCCAGCAGCCCCGGGACAGGGGGAGATGAGCAGTTCTTC.

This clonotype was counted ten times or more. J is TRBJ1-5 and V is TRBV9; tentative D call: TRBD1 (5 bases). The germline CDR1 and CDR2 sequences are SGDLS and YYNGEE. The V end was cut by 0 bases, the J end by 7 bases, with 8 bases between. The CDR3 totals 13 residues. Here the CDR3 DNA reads TGTGCCAGCAGCGTAGACCAGGGACAGCCCCAGCATTTT. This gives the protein CASSVDQGQPQHF.

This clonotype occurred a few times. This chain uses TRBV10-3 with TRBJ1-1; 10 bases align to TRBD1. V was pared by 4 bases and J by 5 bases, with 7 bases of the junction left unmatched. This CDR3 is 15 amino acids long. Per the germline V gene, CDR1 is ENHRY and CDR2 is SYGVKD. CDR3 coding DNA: TGTGCCATCAGTGTGAGACAGGGGGCGCGGACTGAAGCTTTCTTT. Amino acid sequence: CAISVRQGARTEAFF.

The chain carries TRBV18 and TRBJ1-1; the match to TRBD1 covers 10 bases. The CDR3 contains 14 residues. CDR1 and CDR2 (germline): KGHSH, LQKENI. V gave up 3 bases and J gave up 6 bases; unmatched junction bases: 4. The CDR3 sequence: CASSPGQGPPEAFF. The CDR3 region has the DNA TGTGCCAGCTCACCGGGACAGGGGCCCCCTGAAGCTTTCTTT.

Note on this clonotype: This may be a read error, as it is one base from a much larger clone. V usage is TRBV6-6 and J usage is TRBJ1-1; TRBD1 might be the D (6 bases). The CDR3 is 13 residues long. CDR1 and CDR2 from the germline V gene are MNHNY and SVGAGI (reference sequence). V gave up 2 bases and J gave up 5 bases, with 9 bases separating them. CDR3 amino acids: CASSYRTATEAFF. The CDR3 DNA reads TGTGCCAGCAGTTACAGGACAGCTACTGAAGCTTTCTTT.

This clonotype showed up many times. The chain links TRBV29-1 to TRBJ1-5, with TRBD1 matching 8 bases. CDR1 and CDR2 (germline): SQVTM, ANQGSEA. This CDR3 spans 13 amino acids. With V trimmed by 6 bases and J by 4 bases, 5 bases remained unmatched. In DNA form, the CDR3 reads TGCAGCGTGGGACAGGAGATAAATCAGCCCCAGCATTTT. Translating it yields CSVGQEINQPQHF. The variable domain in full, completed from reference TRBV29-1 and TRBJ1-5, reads SAVISQKPSRDICQRGTSLTIQCQVDSQVTMMFWYRQQPGQSLTLIATANQGSEATYESGFVIDKFPISRPNLTFSTLTVSNMSPEDSSIYLCSVGQEINQPQHFGDGTRLSIL.